The 26 T cell receptor beta chains reported below all come from one sample, sequenced in a study of blood T cell repertoires in COVID-19 (dated by TCRdb to 2019 to 2021). Receptor libraries were prepared by the immunoSEQ multiplex PCR assay. TCRdb stores this immuneACCESS table with in-frame sequences only. Part of the clones is absent; in the studies checked, under half of the shortfall reflects unresolved V genes, and no reason is known for the rest. The sample contains about half a million clones, approximately 83% of them found a single time. The ten largest account for roughly 3.2% of the sample. Sequencing input: peripheral blood. The receptors were gathered from a human donor in a cohort sampled during active COVID-19.

This sequence joins TRBV9 and TRBJ2-5; no reliable D call. The V end was cut by 4 bases, the J end by 5 bases, with 12 bases between. Germline V CDR1 and CDR2: SGDLS, YYNGEE. This CDR3 is 13 amino acids long. The CDR3 sequence is CASSQESLETQYF. CDR3 nucleotides: TGTGCCAGCAGCCAGGAAAGTTTGGAGACCCAGTACTTC.

J is TRBJ2-7 and V is TRBV12-5, with 11 bases identical to TRBD2. Per germline, CDR1 LGHNT and CDR2 FRNRAP. Unmatched junction bases numbered 6, after V lost 6 bases and J lost 5 bases. The CDR3 contains 14 residues. The CDR3 sequence is CASGYSGRGNEQYF. CDR3 bases: TGTGCTAGTGGATATAGCGGGAGGGGAAACGAGCAGTACTTC.

The chain uses TRBV29-1 and TRBJ2-1; 13 bases fit TRBD2. This CDR3 contains 15 residues. CDR1 is SQVTM and CDR2 is ANQGSEA in the germline V gene. Unmatched junction bases numbered 10, after V lost 7 bases and J lost 7 bases. The CDR3 spells CSAGGTSGNLNEQFF. CDR3 DNA: TGCAGCGCAGGAGGGACTAGCGGGAATCTGAATGAGCAGTTCTTC.

The rearrangement uses TRBV28 and TRBJ1-2; 7 positions match TRBD1. The CDR3 covers 13 residues. Losses at the gene ends were 6 bases for V and 9 bases for J; bases not matched to a gene: 10. The V gene's germline CDR1 is MDHEN and CDR2 SYDVKM. The CDR3 here is CASRTGFPTRYTF. As DNA, the CDR3 is TGTGCCAGCAGGACAGGGTTCCCCACTCGCTACACCTTC.

The chain joins TRBV4-3 to TRBJ1-2; D not certain. V lost 0 bases to trimming and J lost 5 bases, with 16 bases between them. Germline-derived CDR1 and CDR2 are LGHNA and YSLEER. This CDR3 is built from 16 residues. The CDR3 bases are TGCGCCAGCAGCCAAGATCTTGATCAGACAACTTATGGCTACACCTTC. Its protein product is CASSQDLDQTTYGYTF.

The chain recombines TRBV3-1 (or the pseudogene TRBV3-2) with TRBJ2-3; 9 bases are a match to TRBD2. Germline CDR1 is LGHDT and CDR2 is YNNKEL (reference sequence). After removal of 0 bases from V and 9 bases from J, the junction contained 10 bases not matched to a gene. The CDR3 sequence is 16 residues long. The CDR3 sequence is CASSQDPSPAGGTQYF. As DNA, the CDR3 is TGTGCCAGCAGCCAAGATCCCAGCCCGGCGGGGGGGACGCAGTATTTT.

The V call is TRBV15, the J call TRBJ2-3; 9 bases fit TRBD2. V lost 0 bases and J lost 6; bases outside the gene matches: 10. CDR1 and CDR2 from the germline V gene are LNHNV and YYDKDF (reference sequence). The CDR3 totals 17 residues. The CDR3 DNA reads as TGTGCCACCAGCAGAGATAGACCTAGCGGGAAGGGGGATACGCAGTATTTT. Translated, it gives CATSRDRPSGKGDTQYF.

This clone was counted only a few times. The chain links TRBV25-1 to TRBJ1-4; 9 bases align to TRBD1. In germline, CDR1 is MGHDK, CDR2 SYGVNS. The CDR3 contains 14 residues. Losses at the gene ends were 9 bases for V and 4 bases for J; bases not matched to a gene: 6. The CDR3 DNA reads as TGTGCCAGTACTCCGGGACAGGGTAATGAAAAACTGTTTTTT. Its protein product is CASTPGQGNEKLFF.

A remark on this clone: Other DNA variants within this sample encode the same CDR3. The V gene is TRBV4-2, the J gene TRBJ2-1; 11 bases are a match to TRBD1. With 0 bases clipped from V and 4 bases from J, the junction kept 2 bases outside the gene matches. The germline gives CDR1 LGHNA, CDR2 YNFKEQ. The CDR3 consists of 16 residues. This chain's CDR3 is CASSQDWDRGYNEQFF. Here the CDR3 DNA reads TGTGCCAGCAGCCAAGATTGGGACAGGGGGTACAATGAGCAGTTCTTC.

This chain connects TRBV5-4 to TRBJ2-7; TRBD2 matches 8 bases. This CDR3 is built from 18 residues. CDR1 SGHNT and CDR2 YYREEE come from the germline V gene (reference sequence). J gave up 4 bases and V 2 bases, and 17 bases lay outside the gene matches. The CDR3: CASSLRGLSGKGNYEQYF. The CDR3 DNA sequence: TGTGCCAGCAGCTTAAGGGGCCTTAGCGGGAAGGGGAATTACGAGCAGTACTTC.

The chain recombines TRBV3-1 (or the pseudogene TRBV3-2) with TRBJ2-7; 9 nucleotides agree with TRBD2. After removal of 1 base from V and 5 bases from J, the junction contained 12 bases not matched to a gene. This CDR3 spans 17 amino acids. The germline V gene encodes CDR1 LGHDT and CDR2 YNNKEL (reference sequence). CDR3 in amino acids: CASSQAIAGGPRDEQYF. The CDR3 coding sequence is TGTGCCAGCAGCCAAGCCATCGCGGGAGGGCCGAGAGACGAGCAGTACTTC.

The chain links TRBV5-1 to TRBJ2-5, with D possibly TRBD1 on 7 matching bases. Germline V gene lookup returns CDR1 SGHRS and CDR2 YFSETQ. This CDR3 has 16 amino acids. Trimming stripped 0 bases from V and 7 bases from J, with 19 bases between. The CDR3 here is CASSLEYVRQGGTQYF. Written as DNA, the CDR3 is TGCGCCAGCAGCTTGGAGTATGTTAGGCAGGGGGGGACCCAGTACTTC. Supplemented by reference TRBV5-1 and TRBJ2-5, the full variable domain reads KAGVTQTPRYLIKTRGQQVTLSCSPISGHRSVSWYQQTPGQGLQFLFEYFSETQRNKGNFPGRFSGRQFSNSRSEMNVSTLELGDSALYLCASSLEYVRQGGTQYFGPGTRLLVL.

This rearrangement joins TRBV3-1 (or the pseudogene TRBV3-2) to TRBJ1-5; D is unresolved. This CDR3 is 15 amino acids long. Trimming took 4 bases from V and 1 from J, leaving 11 bases between them. Germline V CDR1 and CDR2: LGHDT, YNNKEL (reference sequence). The CDR3 here is CASSPDGRSNQPQHF. CDR3 nucleotides: TGTGCCAGCAGCCCCGATGGGAGGAGCAATCAGCCCCAGCATTTT.

This clone showed up just a few times. The gene calls are TRBV18 and TRBJ1-1, with TRBD1 identical over 11 bases. This CDR3 region has 21 residues. Trimming cost V 6 bases and J 1 base; bases outside gene matches: 22. The germline V gene has CDR1 KGHSH and CDR2 LQKENI. CDR3 amino acids: CASSPKSPLAGQGARNTEAFF. CDR3 nucleotide sequence: TGTGCCAGCTCCCCCAAGTCTCCACTAGCCGGACAGGGGGCAAGGAACACTGAAGCTTTCTTT.

The V call is TRBV9, the J call TRBJ1-5; a weak D match, TRBD1 (6 bases). The V and J ends lost 0 bases and 10 bases respectively, with 11 bases between them. Looked up from germline, CDR1 is SGDLS and CDR2 is YYNGEE. The CDR3 is 13 amino acids. CDR3 nucleotide sequence: TGTGCCAGCAGCGTAGGAGGGGACACCCCCCAGCATTTT. It yields the protein CASSVGGDTPQHF.

This clone was recorded once. The J gene is TRBJ2-7, the V gene TRBV11-2, with D unresolved. The V and J ends lost 3 bases and 1 base respectively, with 13 bases between them. The CDR3 consists of 15 residues. Germline V gene lookup returns CDR1 SGHAT and CDR2 FQNNGV. In DNA, the CDR3 is TGTGCCAGCAGCTTTAGTCAGCTAGTTTCCTACGAGCAGTACTTC. Its protein is CASSFSQLVSYEQYF.

The rearrangement uses TRBV4-3 and TRBJ1-5; D is possibly TRBD1 (6 bases). Looked up from germline, CDR1 is LGHNA and CDR2 is YSLEER. Between the trimmed V and J ends, which lost 2 bases and 7 bases, there was a span of 9 bases. The CDR3 covers 13 residues. The CDR3 reads CASSQQQGQPQHF. In DNA, the CDR3 is TGCGCCAGCAGCCAACAACAGGGACAGCCCCAGCATTTT.

This clone was counted once. Sequence at one end of the junction differs from germline and may be a read error. The J gene is TRBJ2-5, the V gene TRBV7-7; 10 nucleotides align to TRBD2. CDR3 length: 15 residues. Germline-derived CDR1 and CDR2 are SSHAT and FNYEAQ (reference sequence). In nucleotides, the CDR3 is TGTGCTAGCAGCTTAGGGTGGACTAGCGGAGAGACCCAGTACTTC. Its translation: CASSLGWTSGETQYF.

This sequence joins TRBV19 and TRBJ1-2, with D hard to call. Germline assignment: CDR1 LNHDA and CDR2 SQIVND (reference sequence). V gave up 3 bases and J gave up 4 bases, with 9 bases separating them. The CDR3 totals 13 residues. CDR3 coding DNA: TGTGCCAGTAGTATCGCACAGTTCTATGGCTACACCTTC. Translating gives CASSIAQFYGYTF.

This chain joins TRBV7-9 and TRBJ1-2, with TRBD1 matching over 7 bases. The CDR3 sequence is 13 residues long. Germline assignment: CDR1 SEHNR and CDR2 FQNEAQ (reference sequence). With V trimmed by 1 base and J by 6 bases, 2 bases remained unmatched. The CDR3 DNA sequence: TGTGCCAGCAGCTTAGAGGGGGCGGATGGCTACACCTTC. Translated: CASSLEGADGYTF.

V usage is TRBV19 and J usage is TRBJ1-2, with 11 bases fitting TRBD1. The ends lost 5 bases at V and 3 bases at J; junction bases unmatched: 5. CDR3 length: 15 residues. The germline gives CDR1 LNHDA, CDR2 SQIVND (reference sequence). The CDR3 reads CASSQGTGGYYGYTF. DNA of the CDR3: TGTGCCAGTAGTCAAGGGACAGGGGGATACTATGGCTACACCTTC.

V gene TRBV10-1 combines with J gene TRBJ2-2; TRBD1 aligns across 8 bases. The CDR3 is 15 residues long. The V gene's germline CDR1 is WNHNN and CDR2 SYGVQD (reference sequence). Trimming cost V 11 bases and J 5 bases; bases outside gene matches: 13. Here the CDR3 reads CAAPTGESITGELFF. The DNA of the CDR3 is TGCGCCGCCCCGACAGGGGAGAGTATAACCGGGGAGCTGTTTTTT.

The chain has TRBV7-3 and TRBJ2-1; tentative D call: TRBD2 (6 bases). CDR3 length: 15 amino acids. Germline-derived CDR1 and CDR2 are SGHTA and FQGTGA. V was shortened by 1 base and J by 3 bases, with 10 bases between the two germline ends. The chain's CDR3 is CASSLRLGDYNEQFF. The CDR3 DNA sequence: TGTGCCAGCAGCTTAAGACTAGGGGACTACAATGAGCAGTTCTTC.

The V gene is TRBV30, the J gene TRBJ1-2; D ambiguous. This CDR3 contains 14 residues. The V end was cut by 0 bases, the J end by 3 bases, with 11 bases between. Germline assignment: CDR1 GTSNPN and CDR2 SVGIG (reference sequence). The CDR3: CAWSVSGRHYGYTF. In nucleotides, the CDR3 is TGTGCCTGGAGTGTAAGCGGACGTCACTATGGCTACACCTTC.

The V call is TRBV5-8, the J call TRBJ2-1; 8 positions match TRBD2. CDR1 is SGHTS, CDR2 YDEGEE, per germline. CDR3 size: 14 residues. V shed 7 bases, J shed 4 bases, and the junction held 7 bases outside the gene matches. This CDR3 is CASPRSGSYNEQFF. In DNA form, the CDR3 reads TGTGCCAGCCCGAGGAGCGGGAGTTACAATGAGCAGTTCTTC.

The chain employs TRBV7-2 and TRBJ1-5; perhaps TRBD1 as D (6 bases). The germline V gene has CDR1 SGHTA and CDR2 FQGNSA. The ends were cut back, 5 bases at V and 0 bases at J, with 11 bases in the middle. The CDR3 length is 15 residues. Here the CDR3 reads CASSRTAYSNQPQHF. The CDR3, as DNA: TGTGCCAGCAGCCGGACAGCGTATAGCAATCAGCCCCAGCATTTT.